Here is one T cell receptor (beta chain) with its context. This clone was observed a single time. Its antigen remains unidentified. No base quality values were provided; no much bigger clone lies one nucleotide off. The data originate from a study of control samples from healthy donors and cancer patients (TCRdb year 2020). Library preparation used the immunoSEQ multiplex PCR assay. TCRdb took over this immuneACCESS table, retaining in-frame rearrangements with V and J assigned. Such tables are incomplete; in checked studies, under half of the missing clones stem from an unresolved V gene, and the remainder is unexplained. The table for this sample lists under 150,000 clones; roughly 92% of them were counted only once. The ten largest make up roughly 10% of the sample. CDR1 SQVTM and CDR2 ANQGSEA are derived from the germline V gene. Trimming removed 5 bases from V and 10 bases from J; the gene matches leave 11 bases unexplained. The CDR3, from cysteine to phenylalanine, totals 15 residues. The DNA shown is the 45-base CDR3, in frame from base 1.

The sample consisted of blood. The receptor comes from a young man in good health. The V and J genes are TRBV29-1 and TRBJ2-1; TRBD2 fits 13 bases in the junction. For the CDR3, the sequence is CSVTLGLAGPLEQFF. The sequence in DNA is TGCAGCGTTACCCTGGGACTAGCGGGACCTTTGGAGCAGTTCTTC.